Listed here are 13 T cell receptor beta chains from one sample, sequenced in a study of cytomegalovirus exposure and HLA in healthy donors. 13 Jbeta primers and 60 Vbeta primers were used for the PCR. The method was immunoSEQ multiplex PCR; TCRdb's version includes in-frame clones alone and lacks a portion of them. The sample has 200,000 to 250,000 clones. What was sequenced was PBMCs. The receptors were sampled from a girl aged 2 to 9 in good health and CMV-seropositive.

V and J are TRBV15 and TRBJ1-3, with D unclear. The CDR3 loop spans 14 amino acids. Germline assignment: CDR1 LNHNV and CDR2 YYDKDF (reference sequence). V gave up 5 bases and J gave up 0 bases, with 8 bases separating them. The CDR3 bases are TGTGCCACCAGCGGCGGGAACTCTGGAAACACCATATATTTT. Protein product: CATSGGNSGNTIYF.

The chain links TRBV6-1 to TRBJ1-2; 10 bases line up with TRBD1. The CDR3 runs to 16 residues. CDR1 and CDR2 (germline): MNHNS, SASEGT. J lost 6 bases, V lost 4 bases, and 11 bases had no gene match. The DNA for the CDR3 is TGTGCCAGCAGTGGCCCCGGGACAGGGGACGCCGATGGCTACACCTTC. Residues: CASSGPGTGDADGYTF.

The chain joins TRBV19 to TRBJ1-1; D not certain. Germline assignment: CDR1 LNHDA and CDR2 SQIVND (reference sequence). V was clipped by 2 bases and J by 1 base, with 2 bases between them. The CDR3 spans 12 residues. The CDR3 DNA sequence: TGTGCCAGTAGTATACAGAACACTGAAGCTTTCTTT. Translated: CASSIQNTEAFF.

The rearrangement joins TRBV10-2 to TRBJ1-1; D ambiguous. This CDR3 contains 15 residues. CDR1 and CDR2 from the germline V gene are WSHSY and SAAADI. Trimming removed 3 bases at V and 0 bases at J, with 11 bases between. CDR3 region: CASSEPGTMNTEAFF. CDR3 DNA: TGCGCCAGCAGTGAACCAGGAACCATGAACACTGAAGCTTTCTTT.

J is TRBJ1-2 and V is TRBV4-1; 7 positions agree with TRBD1. J was trimmed by 2 bases and V by 1 base; bases with no gene match: 10. The length of the CDR3 is 17 residues. CDR1 is MGHRA, CDR2 YSYEKL, per germline. Here the CDR3 DNA reads TGCGCCAGCAGCCAAGGTGAATGGGACAGTCGGAACTATGGCTACACCTTC. It specifies CASSQGEWDSRNYGYTF.

The chain uses TRBV10-3 and TRBJ2-5; maybe TRBD2 (6 bases). CDR1 is ENHRY and CDR2 is SYGVKD in the germline V gene. With 2 bases removed from V and 5 bases from J, the gap between germline ends came to 27 bases. This CDR3 has 19 residues. The CDR3 region is CAISEEVGRGFRPKETQYF. Written as DNA, the CDR3 is TGTGCCATCAGTGAGGAGGTTGGGCGGGGTTTTAGGCCCAAGGAGACCCAGTACTTC.

This chain links TRBV6-1 with TRBJ2-5, with D possibly TRBD2 on 5 matching bases. This CDR3 is built from 15 residues. Looked up from germline, CDR1 is MNHNS and CDR2 is SASEGT. The ends were cut back, 2 bases at V and 2 bases at J, with 12 bases in the middle. As DNA, the CDR3 is TGTGCCAGCAGTGAATGGGTGGGAGAGCAAGAGACCCAGTACTTC. Its translation is CASSEWVGEQETQYF.

The gene calls are TRBV13 and TRBJ1-2; TRBD1 aligns across 8 bases. V gave up 0 bases and J gave up 2 bases; unmatched junction bases: 5. In germline, CDR1 is PRHDT, CDR2 FYEKMQ (reference sequence). The CDR3 is 16 residues long. In DNA, the CDR3 is TGTGCCAGCAGCTTAGGCCGGACAGGGTTAAACTATGGCTACACCTTC. Its translation: CASSLGRTGLNYGYTF.

J is TRBJ1-2 and V is TRBV7-9; D not certain. Trimming left V 5 bases short and J 8 bases short, with 12 bases between. The CDR3 has 12 amino acids. Germline V gives CDR1 SEHNR, CDR2 FQNEAQ (reference sequence). The CDR3 spells CASSTTTRGYTF. As DNA, the CDR3 is TGTGCCAGCAGCACGACGACTCGCGGCTACACCTTC.

The rearrangement links TRBV10-3 to TRBJ1-5; a weak D match, TRBD1 (5 bases). The V end lost 6 bases, the J end lost 5 bases, and 14 bases lay between the germline ends. The CDR3 extends over 14 amino acids. The V gene's germline CDR1 is ENHRY and CDR2 SYGVKD. This CDR3 is CAIRPQGGDQPQHF. The CDR3 DNA reads TGTGCCATCAGACCCCAGGGAGGCGATCAGCCCCAGCATTTT.

This chain joins TRBV5-1 and TRBJ2-1, with 9 bases fitting TRBD2. Germline assignment: CDR1 SGHRS and CDR2 YFSETQ. CDR3 length equals 18 residues. The junction had 14 bases not matched to a gene; V was cut back by 2 bases and J by 5 bases. CDR3 coding DNA: TGCGCCAGCAGCTTCAAGACTAGCGGTTCCAGTCACCACAATGAGCAGTTCTTC. This sequence encodes CASSFKTSGSSHHNEQFF.

V is TRBV5-1 and J is TRBJ2-7; TRBD1 agrees at 10 bases. The V gene's germline CDR1 is SGHRS and CDR2 YFSETQ. The V and J ends lost 4 bases and 3 bases, in that order; junction bases with no gene match: 7. The CDR3 consists of 15 residues. The DNA of the CDR3 is TGCGCCAGCAGCCTGCCTGGACAGGGGGGCTACGAGCAGTACTTC. Protein: CASSLPGQGGYEQYF.

This chain uses TRBV7-2 with TRBJ2-6, with TRBD1 identical over 8 bases. Losses at the gene ends were 0 bases for V and 2 bases for J; bases not matched to a gene: 15. CDR3 size: 21 residues. Germline V gene lookup returns CDR1 SGHTA and CDR2 FQGNSA. The CDR3 DNA reads as TGTGCCAGCAGCTTAGCGCGAAGGACAGGGTTCCCTGAAGCTGGGGCCAACGTCCTGACTTTC. Its translation: CASSLARRTGFPEAGANVLTF. Together with reference TRBV7-2 and TRBJ2-6, the CDR3 gives the full variable domain: GAGVSQSPSNKVTEKGKDVELRCDPISGHTALYWYRQSLGQGLEFLIYFQGNSAPDKSGLPSDRFSAERTGGSVSTLTIQRTQQEDSAVYLCASSLARRTGFPEAGANVLTFGAGSRLTVL.